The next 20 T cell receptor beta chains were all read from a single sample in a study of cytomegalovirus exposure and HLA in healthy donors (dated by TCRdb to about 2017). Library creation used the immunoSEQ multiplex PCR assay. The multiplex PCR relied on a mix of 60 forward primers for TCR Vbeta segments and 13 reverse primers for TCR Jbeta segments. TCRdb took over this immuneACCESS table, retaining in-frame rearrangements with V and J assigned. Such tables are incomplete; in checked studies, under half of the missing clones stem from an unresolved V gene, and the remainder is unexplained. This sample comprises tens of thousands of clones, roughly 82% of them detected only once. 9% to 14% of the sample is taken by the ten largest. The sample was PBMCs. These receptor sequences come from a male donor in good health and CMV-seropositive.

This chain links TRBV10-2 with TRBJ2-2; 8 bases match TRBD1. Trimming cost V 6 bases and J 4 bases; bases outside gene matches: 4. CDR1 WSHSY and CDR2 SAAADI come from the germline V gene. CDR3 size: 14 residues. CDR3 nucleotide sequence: TGCGCCAGCAGGGTTCAGGGGGCCACCGGGGAGCTGTTTTTT. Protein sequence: CASRVQGATGELFF.

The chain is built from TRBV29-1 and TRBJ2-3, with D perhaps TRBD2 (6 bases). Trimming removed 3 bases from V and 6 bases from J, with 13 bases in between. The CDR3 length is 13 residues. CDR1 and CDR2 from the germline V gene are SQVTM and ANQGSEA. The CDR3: CSVDPGEGDTQYF. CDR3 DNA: TGCAGCGTTGATCCGGGAGAGGGGGATACGCAGTATTTT.

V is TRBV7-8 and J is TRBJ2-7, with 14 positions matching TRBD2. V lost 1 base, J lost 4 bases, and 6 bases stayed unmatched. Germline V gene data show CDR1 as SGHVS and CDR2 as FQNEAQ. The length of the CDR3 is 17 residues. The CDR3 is CASSLGTGTSGRYEQYF. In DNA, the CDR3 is TGTGCCAGCAGCTTAGGGACGGGGACTAGCGGGAGATACGAGCAGTACTTC.

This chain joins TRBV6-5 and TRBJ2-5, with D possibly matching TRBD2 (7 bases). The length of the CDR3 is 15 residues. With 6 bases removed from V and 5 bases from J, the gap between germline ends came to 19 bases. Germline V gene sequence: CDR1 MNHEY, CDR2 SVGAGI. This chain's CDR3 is CASRAQGRGTETQYF. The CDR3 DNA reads TGTGCCAGCAGAGCCCAGGGGCGGGGGACGGAGACCCAGTACTTC.

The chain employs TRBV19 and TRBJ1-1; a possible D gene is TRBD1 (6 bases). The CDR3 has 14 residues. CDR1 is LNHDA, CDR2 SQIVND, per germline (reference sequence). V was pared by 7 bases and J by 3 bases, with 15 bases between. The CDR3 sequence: CASNLQGPYTEAFF. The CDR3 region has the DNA TGTGCCAGTAACCTACAGGGCCCCTACACTGAAGCTTTCTTT.

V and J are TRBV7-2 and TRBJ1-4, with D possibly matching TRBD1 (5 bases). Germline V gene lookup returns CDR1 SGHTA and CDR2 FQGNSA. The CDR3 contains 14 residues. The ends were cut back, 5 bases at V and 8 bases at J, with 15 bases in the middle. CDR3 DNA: TGTGCCAGCAGCCGGGCGGGGCTCGGGGAAAAACTGTTTTTT. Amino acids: CASSRAGLGEKLFF.

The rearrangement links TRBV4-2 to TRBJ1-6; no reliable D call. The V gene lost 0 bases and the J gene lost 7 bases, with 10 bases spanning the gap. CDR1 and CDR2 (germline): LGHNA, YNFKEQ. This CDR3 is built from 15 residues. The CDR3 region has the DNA TGTGCCAGCAGCCAAGACGAGGGCGGCAATTCACCCCTCCACTTT. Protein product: CASSQDEGGNSPLHF.

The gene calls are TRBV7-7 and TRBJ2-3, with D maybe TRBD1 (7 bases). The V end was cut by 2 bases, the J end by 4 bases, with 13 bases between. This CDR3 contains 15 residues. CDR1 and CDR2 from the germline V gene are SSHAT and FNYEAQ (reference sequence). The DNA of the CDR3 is TGTGCCAGCAGCTTAACCAGGGGGGAATCAGATACGCAGTATTTT. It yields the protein CASSLTRGESDTQYF.

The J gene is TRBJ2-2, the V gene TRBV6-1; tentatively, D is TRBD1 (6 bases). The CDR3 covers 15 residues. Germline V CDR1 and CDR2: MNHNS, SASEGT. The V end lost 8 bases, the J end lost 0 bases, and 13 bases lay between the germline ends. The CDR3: CASQIGQPNTGELFF. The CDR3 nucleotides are TGTGCCAGCCAAATCGGACAGCCGAACACCGGGGAGCTGTTTTTT.

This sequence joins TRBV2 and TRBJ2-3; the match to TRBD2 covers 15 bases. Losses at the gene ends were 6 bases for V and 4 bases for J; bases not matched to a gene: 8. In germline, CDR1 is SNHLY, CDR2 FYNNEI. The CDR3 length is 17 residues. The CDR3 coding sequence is TGTGCCAGCAGCGACCCCGGACTAGCGGGAGGGTCAGATACGCAGTATTTT. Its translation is CASSDPGLAGGSDTQYF.

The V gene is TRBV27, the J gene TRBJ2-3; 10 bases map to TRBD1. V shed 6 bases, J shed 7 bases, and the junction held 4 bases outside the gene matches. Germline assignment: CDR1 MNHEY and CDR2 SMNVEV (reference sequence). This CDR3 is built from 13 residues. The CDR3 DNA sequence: TGTGCCAGCAGCCGACAGGGGGCTTATACGCAGTATTTT. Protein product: CASSRQGAYTQYF.

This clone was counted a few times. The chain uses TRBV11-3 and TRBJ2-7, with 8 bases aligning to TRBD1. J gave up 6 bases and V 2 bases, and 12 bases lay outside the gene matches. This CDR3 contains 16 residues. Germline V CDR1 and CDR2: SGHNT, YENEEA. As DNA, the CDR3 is TGTGCCAGCAGCTTAACCTTCGGCAGGGGGCTTGGCGAGCAGTACTTC. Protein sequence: CASSLTFGRGLGEQYF.

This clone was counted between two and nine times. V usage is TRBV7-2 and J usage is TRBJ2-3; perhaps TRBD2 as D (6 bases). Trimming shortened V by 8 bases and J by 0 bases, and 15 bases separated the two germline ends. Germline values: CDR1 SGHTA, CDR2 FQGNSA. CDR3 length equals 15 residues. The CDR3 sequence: CASRSGHASTDTQYF. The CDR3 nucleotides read TGTGCCAGCCGAAGCGGGCACGCTAGCACAGATACGCAGTATTTT.

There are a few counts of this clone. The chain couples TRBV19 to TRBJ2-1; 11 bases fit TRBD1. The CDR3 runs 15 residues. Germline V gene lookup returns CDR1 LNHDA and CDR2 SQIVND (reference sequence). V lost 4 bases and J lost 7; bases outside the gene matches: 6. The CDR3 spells CASSSGGTGGNEQFF. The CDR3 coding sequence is TGTGCCAGTAGTAGCGGTGGGACAGGGGGGAATGAGCAGTTCTTC.

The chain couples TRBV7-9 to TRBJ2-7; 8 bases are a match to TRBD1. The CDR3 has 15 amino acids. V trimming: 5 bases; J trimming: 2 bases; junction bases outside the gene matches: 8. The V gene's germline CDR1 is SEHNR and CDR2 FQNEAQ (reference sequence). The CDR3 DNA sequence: TGTGCCAGCAGCATCGGGACAGGCCCTCCCTACGAGCAGTACTTC. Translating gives CASSIGTGPPYEQYF.

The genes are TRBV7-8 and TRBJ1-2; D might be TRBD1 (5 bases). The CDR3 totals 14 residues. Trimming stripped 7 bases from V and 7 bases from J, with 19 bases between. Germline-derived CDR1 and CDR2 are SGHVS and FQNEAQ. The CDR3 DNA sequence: TGTGCCAGCATCGTTCCGGGGACGGAGGGTGGCTACACCTTC. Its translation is CASIVPGTEGGYTF. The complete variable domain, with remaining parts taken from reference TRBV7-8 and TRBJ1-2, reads GAGVSQSPRYKVAKRGQDVALRCDPISGHVSLFWYQQALGQGPEFLTYFQNEAQLDKSGLPSDRFFAERPEGSVSTLKIQRTQQEDSAVYLCASIVPGTEGGYTFGSGTRLTVV.

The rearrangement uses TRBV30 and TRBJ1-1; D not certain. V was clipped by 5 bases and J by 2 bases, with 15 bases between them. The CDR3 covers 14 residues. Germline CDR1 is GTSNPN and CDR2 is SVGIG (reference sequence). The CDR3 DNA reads TGTGCCTGGCAGATCAGGCCGCTAAACACTGAAGCTTTCTTT. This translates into CAWQIRPLNTEAFF.

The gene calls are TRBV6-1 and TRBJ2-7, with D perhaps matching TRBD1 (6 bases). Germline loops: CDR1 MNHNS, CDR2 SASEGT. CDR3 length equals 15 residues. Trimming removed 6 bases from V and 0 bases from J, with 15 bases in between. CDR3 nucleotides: TGTGCCAGCAGCCTACACGCAGGGGTCTCCTACGAGCAGTACTTC. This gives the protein CASSLHAGVSYEQYF.

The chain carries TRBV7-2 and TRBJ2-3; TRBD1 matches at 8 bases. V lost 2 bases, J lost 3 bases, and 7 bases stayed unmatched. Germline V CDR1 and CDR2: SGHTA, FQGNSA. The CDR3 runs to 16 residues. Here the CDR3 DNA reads TGTGCCAGCAGCTTAACCCGGACAGGGAGGACAGATACGCAGTATTTT. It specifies CASSLTRTGRTDTQYF.

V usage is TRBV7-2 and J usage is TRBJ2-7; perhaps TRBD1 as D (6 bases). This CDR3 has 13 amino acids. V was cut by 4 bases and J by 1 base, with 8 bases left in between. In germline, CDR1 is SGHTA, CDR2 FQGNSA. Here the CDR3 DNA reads TGTGCCAGCAGCTCAGGACAGTCCTACGAGCAGTACTTC. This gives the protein CASSSGQSYEQYF.